This entry concerns a single TCR beta chain. The data were obtained in a study of cytomegalovirus exposure and HLA in healthy donors. Healthy bone marrow donors made up the donor group. V lost 6 bases to trimming and J lost 0 bases, with 11 bases between them. The CDR3 runs to 14 residues. Germline CDR1 reads ENHRY; CDR2 reads SYGVKD. Primers: 60 Vbeta forward and 13 Jbeta reverse. Here immunoSEQ multiplex PCR was the method, and the copy in TCRdb shows in-frame clones only, minus some. Of some 190,000 clones in the sample, about four fifths were seen once. The sequence was collected from a male donor in good health and CMV-seronegative. The rearrangement links TRBV10-3 to TRBJ1-2, with a tentative D call TRBD1 (5 bases). Sequenced sample: PBMCs. CDR3 nucleotide sequence: TGTGCCATCAGAGACAGCCAAGCTAACTATGGCTACACCTTC. The encoded protein is CAIRDSQANYGYTF.